This entry lists 8 T cell receptor beta chains sequenced from one sample in a study of tumor and adjacent non-tumor tissue in lung cancer (dated by TCRdb to 2016 to 2018). Libraries came from multiplex PCR. The listed sequencing device is Illumina HiSeq 2500. TCRbeta libraries were constructed through three rounds of nested PCR with primers (Table S4) according to protocols modified from ARM-PCR. TCRdb reworked the public reads: Q25 trimming with fastp, MiXCR clone assembly, productive beta chains retained. CDR3 protein duplicates are merged, each entry listing the most common genes and DNA. Here the sample has 120,000 or so distinct CDR3 sequences; about 66% occur a single time. The ten largest clonotypes hold roughly 12% of the sample. RNA was extracted from bulk unsorted tissue and checked for quality with a NanoDrop ND-1000 and an Agilent 2100. Sequencing input: lung tumor tissue. Source of these receptors: a man aged 25-45 years with non-small cell lung cancer.

Details on this clonotype: Mismatch with germline at one junction end may stem from a read error. V gene TRBV29-1 combines with J gene TRBJ1-6; D unclear. The germline V gene has CDR1 SQVTM and CDR2 ANQGSEA. The CDR3 covers 13 residues. The CDR3 spells CSVDSGHGSPLHF. In DNA, the CDR3 is TGCAGCGTGGATTCTGGTCACGGCTCACCCCTCCACTTC.

The gene calls are TRBV13 and TRBJ1-1; 7 nucleotides match TRBD1. J was trimmed by 1 base and V by 1 base; bases with no gene match: 6. This CDR3 is 16 amino acids long. Germline CDR1 and CDR2: PRHDT and FYEKMQ (reference sequence). CDR3 amino acids: CASSLVEGAPNTEAFF. CDR3 in DNA: TGTGCCAGCAGCTTAGTGGAGGGGGCTCCGAACACTGAAGCTTTCTTT. The complete variable domain, with remaining parts taken from reference TRBV13 and TRBJ1-1, reads AAGVIQSPRHLIKEKRETATLKCYPIPRHDTVYWYQQGPGQDPQFLISFYEKMQSDKGSIPDRFSAQQFSDYHSELNMSSLELGDSALYFCASSLVEGAPNTEAFFGQGTRLTVV.

The chain employs TRBV11-2 and TRBJ1-1; perhaps TRBD1 as D (5 bases). CDR1 is SGHAT and CDR2 is FQNNGV in the germline V gene. With 6 bases removed from V and 4 bases from J, the gap between germline ends came to 12 bases. The CDR3 is made up of 13 amino acids. The CDR3 loop is CASSLWGVTEAFF. The CDR3 bases are TGTGCCAGCAGTTTATGGGGGGTCACTGAAGCTTTCTTT.

This clonotype has more than one count but fewer than ten. This rearrangement joins TRBV6-5 to TRBJ2-3; no definite D call. The germline V gene has CDR1 MNHEY and CDR2 SVGAGI. V lost 0 bases and J lost 6, with 4 bases in between. The CDR3 contains 12 residues. This CDR3 is CASSYSNDTQYF. CDR3 nucleotides: TGTGCCAGCAGTTACTCAAACGATACGCAGTATTTT.

On this clonotype itself: An end of the junction differs from the germline gene, which may be a read error. The V call is TRBV11-2, the J call TRBJ1-4, with unresolved D. The V gene's germline CDR1 is SGHAT and CDR2 FQNNGV. This CDR3 has 12 residues. The CDR3 region has the DNA TGTGTCAGCAGCTTAGAGGTGGGGAAACCGTTTTTT. This translates into CVSSLEVGKPFF. Variable domain in full (rest from reference TRBV11-2 and TRBJ1-4): EAGVAQSPRYKIIEKRQSVAFWCNPISGHATLYWYQQILGQGPKLLIQFQNNGVVDDSQLPKDRFSAERLKGVDSTLKIQPAKLEDSAVYLCVSSLEVGKPFFGSGTQLSVL.

On this clonotype itself: One end of the junction varies from germline; a read error may be responsible. The chain is built from TRBV11-2 and TRBJ2-3; weak D call: TRBD1 (6 bases). Germline V gene sequence: CDR1 SGHAT, CDR2 FQNNGV. This CDR3 comprises 15 residues. CDR3 nucleotides: TGTGCTAGCAGCTTAGGTCACAGGGCCACAGTTACGCAGTATTTT. Translated, it gives CASSLGHRATVTQYF.

The V call is TRBV6-6, the J call TRBJ2-2; 12 bases map to TRBD2. J was trimmed by 5 bases and V by 2 bases; bases with no gene match: 12. The CDR3 length is 19 residues. The germline CDR1 and CDR2 sequences are MNHNY and SVGAGI (reference sequence). This chain's CDR3 is CASSYRMLAGGPGTGELFF. The CDR3 nucleotides read TGTGCCAGCAGTTACCGAATGCTAGCGGGAGGGCCTGGGACCGGGGAGCTGTTTTTT.

For this clonotype: One end of the junction does not line up with germline, which may come from a read error. The V gene is TRBV20-1, the J gene TRBJ2-7, with TRBD2 identical over 9 bases. The CDR3 is made up of 16 amino acids. In germline, CDR1 is DFQATT, CDR2 SNEGSKA (reference sequence). DNA of the CDR3: TGCAGTGCTAGAAAGCTAGCTACAGCGGGGGGCTACAAGCAGTACTTC. It codes for CSARKLATAGGYKQYF.